This T cell receptor (beta chain) was profiled in a study of shared clonotypes between healthy human individuals. Study background: Each donor's CD8 memory used one plate, CD8 naive two, each CD4 subset three.

Study results and caveats: A reduction in generation probabilities was seen for non-shared clonotypes relative to those shared by all four donors. There were few donors, and this limited the genetic and exposure-history diversity represented. Across a few donors, naive CD4 shared 5% to 6.5%, naive CD8 around 3.8%, memory CD4 roughly 2.5%, memory CD8 0.4%.

Germline V gives CDR1 SGHNT, CDR2 YYREEE (reference sequence). The CDR3 is 15 residues long. The trim removed 3 bases at V and 1 base at J, leaving 2 bases unmatched. Concerning this clone: Its antigen is unidentified. At the DNA level, this CDR3 is encoded by other sequences in the same sample as well.

Only in-frame clones appear in the TCRdb table, and some are missing; sequencing was by immunoSEQ multiplex PCR. The sample lists under 2.5 million clones; approximately 90% were seen once. The receptor was isolated from a young man in good health. Some clones in this sample may be carry-over from other donors' samples. The specimen was naive CD4+ T cells from PBMCs. Indicated subset: CD45RA+ positively selected. This sequence joins TRBV5-4 and TRBJ2-1; 9 nucleotides agree with TRBD2. As DNA, the CDR3 is TGTGCCAGCAGCTCGACTAGCGGATCCTACAATGAGCAGTTCTTC. Its translation is CASSSTSGSYNEQFF.